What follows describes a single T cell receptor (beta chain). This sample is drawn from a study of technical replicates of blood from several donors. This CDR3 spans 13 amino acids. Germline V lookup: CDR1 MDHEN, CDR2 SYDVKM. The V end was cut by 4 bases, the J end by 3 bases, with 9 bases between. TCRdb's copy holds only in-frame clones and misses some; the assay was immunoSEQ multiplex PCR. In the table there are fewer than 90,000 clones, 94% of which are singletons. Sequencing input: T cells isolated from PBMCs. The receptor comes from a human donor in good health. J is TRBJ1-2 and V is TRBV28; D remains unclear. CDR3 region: CASSYPTDYGYTF. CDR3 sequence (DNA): TGTGCCAGCAGTTACCCAACAGACTATGGCTACACCTTC.